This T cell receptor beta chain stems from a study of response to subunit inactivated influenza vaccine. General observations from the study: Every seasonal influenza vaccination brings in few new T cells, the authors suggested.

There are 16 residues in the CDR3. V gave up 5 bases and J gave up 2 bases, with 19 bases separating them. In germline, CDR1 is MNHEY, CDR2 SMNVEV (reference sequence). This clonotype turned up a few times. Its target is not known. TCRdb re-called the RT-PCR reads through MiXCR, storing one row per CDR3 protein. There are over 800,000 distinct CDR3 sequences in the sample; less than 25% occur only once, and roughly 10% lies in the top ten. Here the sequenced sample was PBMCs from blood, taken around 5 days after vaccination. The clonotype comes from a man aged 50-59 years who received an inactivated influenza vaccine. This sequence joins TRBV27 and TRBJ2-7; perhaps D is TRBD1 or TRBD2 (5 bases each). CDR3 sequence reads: CASSPTGLWGPYEQYF. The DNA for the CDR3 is TGTGCCAGCAGTCCCACGGGGCTGTGGGGCCCCTACGAGCAGTACTTC.